The rows below give T cell receptor beta chains drawn from one sample of a study of cytomegalovirus exposure and HLA in healthy donors. Libraries were prepared by immunoSEQ multiplex PCR; TCRdb keeps only in-frame clonotypes and omits some of them. The sample shows some 150,000 clones, approximately 91% of them seen only once. Material: PBMCs. These receptors were collected from a young woman in good health and CMV-seropositive. The CDR3 runs from the conserved cysteine through the conserved F or W. Fields, in order: clone size, V gene, D gene, J gene, CDR3 DNA, CDR3 protein. D genes are given only for firm matches. Expanded clones get a size class; other rows say once, few or many, or leave the size out.

.	TRBV4-1	.	TRBJ2-2	TGCGCCAGCAGACACGGACCCGGGAGTCGGACCGGGGAGCTGTTTTTT	CASRHGPGSRTGELFF
.	TRBV5-6	TRBD2	TRBJ2-3	TGTGCCAGCAGCTTCGGTCCTAGCGGAAGCACAGATACGCAGTATTTT	CASSFGPSGSTDTQYF
.	TRBV4-2	.	TRBJ2-7	TGTGCCAGCAGCCAAGTAGGAGGTTCCCTAAACGAGCAGTACTTC	CASSQVGGSLNEQYF
.	TRBV2	TRBD2	TRBJ2-1	TGTGCCAGCAGTGATGCCGGGACAGGCGGTACTAGCGGGGGACACAATGAGCAGTTCTTC	CASSDAGTGGTSGGHNEQFF
.	TRBV15	.	TRBJ2-1	TGTGCCACCAGCAGAGGCGACTCCGGCGATGAGCAGTTCTTC	CATSRGDSGDEQFF
few	TRBV5-1	.	TRBJ1-5	TGCGCCAGCAGCCTTGAGGGCTTGGGCAATCAGCCCCAGCATTTT	CASSLEGLGNQPQHF
few	TRBV14	TRBD2	TRBJ2-7	TGTGCCAGCAGCGGCCGGGACAGCCTTACTAGCGGGAGGTCAGTCGAGCAGTACTTC	CASSGRDSLTSGRSVEQYF
once	TRBV25-1	.	TRBJ2-1	TGTGCCAGCACCCCCGGGACCTACAATGAGCAGTTCTTC	CASTPGTYNEQFF
.	TRBV6-4	TRBD2	TRBJ2-1	TGTGCCAGCAGCCATTCAGCGGGATCAGAGAATGAGCAGTTCTTC	CASSHSAGSENEQFF
once	TRBV15	.	TRBJ2-2	TGTGCCACCAGCACCCGTACTTCGGGGGAGCTGTTTTTT	CATSTRTSGELFF
.	TRBV29-1	TRBD1	TRBJ2-5	TGCAGCGTTGAAGATGTGGGACAGCCGGCGACCCAGTACTTC	CSVEDVGQPATQYF
.	TRBV6-1	TRBD1	TRBJ2-7	TGTGCCAGCAGTGAACCACCGGGACAGGCCTACGAGCAGTACTTC	CASSEPPGQAYEQYF
.	TRBV18	.	TRBJ1-1	TGTGCCAGCTCACCACAGGGGGTAGAGGGCTCGACTGAAGCTTTCTTT	CASSPQGVEGSTEAFF
.	TRBV6-4	.	TRBJ2-1	TGTGCCAGCAGTGACTCTACAGGGAGGGGTGAGCAGTTCTTC	CASSDSTGRGEQFF
.	TRBV11-2	TRBD1	TRBJ1-1	TGTGCCAGCAGCTTTCACCCACAGGGGGCGAACACTGAAGCTTTCTTT	CASSFHPQGANTEAFF
.	TRBV5-1	.	TRBJ2-2	TGCGCCAGCAGCTTTGAGGTGAACACCGGGGAGCTGTTTTTT	CASSFEVNTGELFF
.	TRBV5-1	.	TRBJ2-7	TGCGCCAGCAGCTTGTGGGCCAGGGCTCGTAACTACGAGCAGTACTTC	CASSLWARARNYEQYF
.	TRBV6-6	TRBD1	TRBJ2-7	TGTGCCAGCAGAGACCGGGACAGGGGCTCCTACGAGCAGTACTTC	CASRDRDRGSYEQYF
medium-sized	TRBV5-8	TRBD2	TRBJ2-1	TGTGCCAGCAGCTTAGCTAGCGGGAATCGGCAGTTCTTC	CASSLASGNRQFF
once	TRBV5-3	TRBD2	TRBJ2-7	TGTGCCAGAAGCCCCCGGACTAGCGGGAGTGGGAACGAGCAGTACTTC	CARSPRTSGSGNEQYF
.	TRBV7-8	.	TRBJ2-3	TGTGCCAGCAGCTTAGCGGAGTATGCAGATACGCAGTATTTT	CASSLAEYADTQYF
.	TRBV28	.	TRBJ2-7	TGTGCCACTACCACCCGGCAGGGGGGAACGTACGAGCAGTACTTC	CATTTRQGGTYEQYF
.	TRBV15	.	TRBJ1-2	TGTGCCACCAGCAGAGATCCGGGACTCTATGGCTACACCTTC	CATSRDPGLYGYTF
.	TRBV6-1	.	TRBJ1-2	TGTGCCAGCAGTGAAGTAGGTGGAGGCTATGGCTACACCTTC	CASSEVGGGYGYTF
.	TRBV7-3	TRBD2	TRBJ2-2	TGTGCCAGCAGCTTACGGCAACTAGCGGGAACTACTGGGGAGCTGTTTTTT	CASSLRQLAGTTGELFF
.	TRBV7-9	.	TRBJ2-1	TGTGCCAGCAGCTTAGAAACTCATTACAATGAGCAGTTCTTC	CASSLETHYNEQFF
.	TRBV11-3	TRBD2	TRBJ2-1	TGTGCCAGCAGCTTAGCAACGGGACTAGCGGGAGGAAGCAATGAGCAGTTCTTC	CASSLATGLAGGSNEQFF
.	TRBV19	.	TRBJ2-2	TGTGCCAGTAGTCGGAACACCGGGGAGCTGTTTTTT	CASSRNTGELFF
once	TRBV9	TRBD2	TRBJ2-5	TGTGCCAGCAGCGTAGGGGTAGCGGGAGGATTAGAGACCCAGTACTTC	CASSVGVAGGLETQYF
once	TRBV12-5	TRBD1	TRBJ2-7	TGTGCTAGTGGTTTGGTTAGCGGACAGGGGGTTCCCTACGAGCAGTACTTC	CASGLVSGQGVPYEQYF
.	TRBV28	TRBD2	TRBJ2-2	TGTGCCAGCAGGGGGGGGACCGGGGAGCTGTTTTTT	CASRGGTGELFF
.	TRBV19	TRBD2	TRBJ2-7	TGTGCCAGTAGGGGACGTGGACTAGCGGACTACGAGCAGTACTTC	CASRGRGLADYEQYF
once	TRBV2	.	TRBJ1-2	TGTGCCAGCAGTCTCCGACAGAGCTATGGCTACACCTTC	CASSLRQSYGYTF
.	TRBV11-3	.	TRBJ2-1	TGTGCCAGCAGCTTACTTGCGGGTTCCTACAATGAGCAGTTCTTC	CASSLLAGSYNEQFF
once	TRBV5-1	.	TRBJ2-7	TGCGCCAGCAGCTACCCAAGTCGGACTGGACGCTCCTACGAGCAGTACTTC	CASSYPSRTGRSYEQYF
.	TRBV6-5	.	TRBJ2-2	TGTGCCAGCAGTTATATACTCACCGGGGAGCTGTTTTTT	CASSYILTGELFF
.	TRBV28	.	TRBJ1-4	TGTGCCAGCAGGTCAGGACAGAATGAAAAACTGTTTTTT	CASRSGQNEKLFF
.	TRBV7-2	TRBD1	TRBJ2-7	TGTGCCAGCAGCCCCAGACAGGGGTACGAGCAGTACTTC	CASSPRQGYEQYF
.	TRBV13	.	TRBJ1-1	TGTGCCAGCAGCTCCCTTACAGGGCTGAACACTGAAGCTTTCTTT	CASSSLTGLNTEAFF
.	TRBV6-5	TRBD2	TRBJ2-1	TGTGCCAGCAGTCGTAAACTAGCGGGAGCGAGTGAGTTCTTC	CASSRKLAGASEFF
.	TRBV20-1	.	TRBJ1-1	TGCAGTGCTACCATGTACACTGAAGCTTTCTTT	CSATMYTEAFF
.	TRBV19	TRBD2	TRBJ2-7	TGTGCCAGTAGTATGGAAACTAGCGGGAGTTTCTACGAGCAGTACTTC	CASSMETSGSFYEQYF
.	TRBV11-2	.	TRBJ1-1	TGTGCCAGCAGCTTAGTCAGGGCGAACACTGAAGCTTTCTTT	CASSLVRANTEAFF
few	TRBV5-1	TRBD1	TRBJ2-7	TGCGCCAGCAGCTTCCGGACAGGGACCTACGAGCAGTACTTC	CASSFRTGTYEQYF
once	TRBV7-3	.	TRBJ2-7	TGTGCCAGCAGCAGGGACGGGAGTACCTACGAGCAGTACTTC	CASSRDGSTYEQYF